Included here is one T cell receptor beta chain sequence, with context. Its antigen is still unknown. TCRdb reanalysed the 5' RACE reads using MiXCR and keeps one entry per CDR3 protein. The sample has more than 65,000 distinct CDR3 sequences; roughly 13% are singletons. The data were taken from a study of early T cells in non-severe SARS-CoV-2 infection. Study-wide points: Database matching using VDJdb favored anti-spike CD8 responses, with private and CD4 specificities left missing.

V dropped 6 bases and J dropped 7 bases, with 17 bases sitting between them. The CDR3 spans 14 residues. Germline loops: CDR1 KGHSH, CDR2 LQKENI. The origin of this receptor is an adult who was a healthcare worker with PCR-confirmed SARS-CoV-2 infection or an uninfected control (not recorded which). The chain joins TRBV18 to TRBJ2-3; no reliable D call. Sequencing was carried out using whole blood. The CDR3 loop is CASSLIDRMNTQYF. In nucleotides, the CDR3 is TGTGCCAGCTCGCTCATCGACCGTATGAATACGCAGTATTTT. Looking up the rest from reference TRBV18 and TRBJ2-3 gives the full variable domain: NAGVMQNPRHLVRRRGQEARLRCSPMKGHSHVYWYRQLPEEGLKFMVYLQKENIIDESGMPKERFSAEFPKEGPSILRIQQVVRGDSAAYFCASSLIDRMNTQYFGPGTRLTVL.